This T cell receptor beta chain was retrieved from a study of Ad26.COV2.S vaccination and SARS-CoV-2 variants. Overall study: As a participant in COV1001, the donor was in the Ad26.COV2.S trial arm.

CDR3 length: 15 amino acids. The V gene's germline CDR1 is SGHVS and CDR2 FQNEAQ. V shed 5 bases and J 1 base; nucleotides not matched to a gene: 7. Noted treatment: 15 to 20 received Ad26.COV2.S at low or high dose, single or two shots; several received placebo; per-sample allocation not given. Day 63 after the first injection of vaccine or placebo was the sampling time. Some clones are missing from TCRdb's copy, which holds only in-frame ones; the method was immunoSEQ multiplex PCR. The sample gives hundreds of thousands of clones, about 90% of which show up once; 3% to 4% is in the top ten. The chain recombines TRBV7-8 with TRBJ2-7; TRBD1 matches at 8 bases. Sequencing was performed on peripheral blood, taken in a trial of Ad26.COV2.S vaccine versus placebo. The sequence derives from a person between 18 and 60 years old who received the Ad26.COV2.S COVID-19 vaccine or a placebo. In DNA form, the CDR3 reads TGTGCCAGCAGCCCGCGGACAGGGAGGTCCTACGAGCAGTACTTC. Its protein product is CASSPRTGRSYEQYF. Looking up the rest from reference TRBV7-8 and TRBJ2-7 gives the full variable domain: GAGVSQSPRYKVAKRGQDVALRCDPISGHVSLFWYQQALGQGPEFLTYFQNEAQLDKSGLPSDRFFAERPEGSVSTLKIQRTQQEDSAVYLCASSPRTGRSYEQYFGPGTRLTVT.